This TCR beta chain was identified in a study of T-cell memory formation after mild COVID-19. This CDR3 is built from 14 residues. Germline CDR1 reads KGHSH; CDR2 reads LQKENI. V gave up 6 bases and J gave up 0 bases, with 9 bases separating them. Overall study findings and caveats: Mainly in CM and EM were contracting CD4+ clones; CD8+ were in EMRA. Pre-infection memory harbored some responding clones, suggesting cross-reactive memory joined. Contracting clones from day 15 to 85 showed balanced CD4/CD8; later expanders favored CD4+.

Constant-segment primers were used for 5'RACE, and the resulting TCR alpha and TCR beta cDNA libraries carried sample barcodes and UMIs. TCRdb recomputed calls from the 5' RACE reads with MiXCR, one row per CDR3 protein. Altogether some 120,000 distinct CDR3 sequences are present, about a sixth being singletons, with the ten largest covering around 14%. This clonotype turned up a few times. Its antigen is undetermined. The sequencing input was PBMCs or a T cell subset sorted from them (not recorded which). This clonotype originated in an adult woman who had mild COVID-19 (a few samples of this study predate the infection). Cell type and time point are not known. The chain has TRBV18 and TRBJ2-1; maybe TRBD1 (5 bases). DNA of the CDR3: TGTGCCAGCTCCCAGGGAAGCTCCTACAATGAGCAGTTCTTC. Amino acids: CASSQGSSYNEQFF.